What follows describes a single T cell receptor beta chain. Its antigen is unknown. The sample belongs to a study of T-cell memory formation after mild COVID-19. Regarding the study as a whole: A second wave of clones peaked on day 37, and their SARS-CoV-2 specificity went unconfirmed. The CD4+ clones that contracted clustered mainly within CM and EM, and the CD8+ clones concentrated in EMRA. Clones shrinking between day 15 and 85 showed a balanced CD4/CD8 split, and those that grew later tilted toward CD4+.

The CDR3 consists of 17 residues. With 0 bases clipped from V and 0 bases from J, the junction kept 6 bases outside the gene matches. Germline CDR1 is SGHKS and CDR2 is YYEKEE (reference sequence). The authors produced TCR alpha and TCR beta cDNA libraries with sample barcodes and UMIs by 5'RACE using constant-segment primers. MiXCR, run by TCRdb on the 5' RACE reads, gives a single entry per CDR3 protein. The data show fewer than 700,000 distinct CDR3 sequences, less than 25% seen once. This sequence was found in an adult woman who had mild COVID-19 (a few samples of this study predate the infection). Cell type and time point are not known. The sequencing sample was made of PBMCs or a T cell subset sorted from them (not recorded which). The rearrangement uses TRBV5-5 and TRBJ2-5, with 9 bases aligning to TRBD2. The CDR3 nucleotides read TGTGCCAGCAGCTTGGCTGCTAGCGGGGCCTACCAAGAGACCCAGTACTTC. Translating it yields CASSLAASGAYQETQYF.